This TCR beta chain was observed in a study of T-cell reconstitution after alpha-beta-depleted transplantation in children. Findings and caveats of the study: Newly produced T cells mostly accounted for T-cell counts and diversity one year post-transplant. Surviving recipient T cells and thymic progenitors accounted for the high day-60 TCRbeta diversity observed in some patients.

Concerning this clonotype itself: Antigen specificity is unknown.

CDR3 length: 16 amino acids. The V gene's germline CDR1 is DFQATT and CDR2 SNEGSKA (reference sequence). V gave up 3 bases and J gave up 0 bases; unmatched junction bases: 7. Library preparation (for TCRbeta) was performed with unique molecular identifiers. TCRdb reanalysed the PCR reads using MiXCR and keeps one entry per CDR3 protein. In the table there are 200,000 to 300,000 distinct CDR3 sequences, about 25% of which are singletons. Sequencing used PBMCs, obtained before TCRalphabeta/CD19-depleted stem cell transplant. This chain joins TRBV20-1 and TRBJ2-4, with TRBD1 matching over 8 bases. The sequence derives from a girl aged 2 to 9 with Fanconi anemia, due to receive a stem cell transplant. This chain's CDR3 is CSASNRGNEAKNIQYF. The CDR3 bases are TGCAGTGCTAGCAACAGGGGGAATGAAGCCAAAAACATTCAGTACTTC.